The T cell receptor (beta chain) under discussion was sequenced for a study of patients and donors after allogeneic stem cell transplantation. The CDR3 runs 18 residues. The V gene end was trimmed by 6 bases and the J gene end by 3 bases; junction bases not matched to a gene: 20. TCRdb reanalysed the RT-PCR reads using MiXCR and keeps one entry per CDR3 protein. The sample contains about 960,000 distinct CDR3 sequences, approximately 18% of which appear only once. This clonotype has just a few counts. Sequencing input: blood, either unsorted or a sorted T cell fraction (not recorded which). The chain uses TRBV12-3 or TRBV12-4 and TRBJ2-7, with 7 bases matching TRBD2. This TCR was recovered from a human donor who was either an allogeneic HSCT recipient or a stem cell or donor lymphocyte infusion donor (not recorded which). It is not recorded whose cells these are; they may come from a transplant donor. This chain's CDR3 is CASRKDDLYTGGIYEQYF. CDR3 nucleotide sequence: TGTGCCAGCAGAAAGGACGACCTCTACACGGGGGGTATCTACGAGCAGTACTTC.